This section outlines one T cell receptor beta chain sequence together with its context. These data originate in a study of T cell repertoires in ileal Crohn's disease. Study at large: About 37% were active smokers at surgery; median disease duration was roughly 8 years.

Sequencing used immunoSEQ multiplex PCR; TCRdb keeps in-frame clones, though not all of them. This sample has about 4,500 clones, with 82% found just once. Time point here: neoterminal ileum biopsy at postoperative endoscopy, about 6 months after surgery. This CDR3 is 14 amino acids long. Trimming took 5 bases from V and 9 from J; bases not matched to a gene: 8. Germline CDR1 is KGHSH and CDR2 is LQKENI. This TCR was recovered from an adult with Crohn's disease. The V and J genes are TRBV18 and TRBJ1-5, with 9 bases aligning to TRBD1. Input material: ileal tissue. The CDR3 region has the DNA TGTGCCAGCTCAACCTCGGGACAGGGAATGCCCCAGCATTTT. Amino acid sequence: CASSTSGQGMPQHF. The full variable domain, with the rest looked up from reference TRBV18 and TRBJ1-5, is NAGVMQNPRHLVRRRGQEARLRCSPMKGHSHVYWYRQLPEEGLKFMVYLQKENIIDESGMPKERFSAEFPKEGPSILRIQQVVRGDSAAYFCASSTSGQGMPQHFGDGTRLSIL.